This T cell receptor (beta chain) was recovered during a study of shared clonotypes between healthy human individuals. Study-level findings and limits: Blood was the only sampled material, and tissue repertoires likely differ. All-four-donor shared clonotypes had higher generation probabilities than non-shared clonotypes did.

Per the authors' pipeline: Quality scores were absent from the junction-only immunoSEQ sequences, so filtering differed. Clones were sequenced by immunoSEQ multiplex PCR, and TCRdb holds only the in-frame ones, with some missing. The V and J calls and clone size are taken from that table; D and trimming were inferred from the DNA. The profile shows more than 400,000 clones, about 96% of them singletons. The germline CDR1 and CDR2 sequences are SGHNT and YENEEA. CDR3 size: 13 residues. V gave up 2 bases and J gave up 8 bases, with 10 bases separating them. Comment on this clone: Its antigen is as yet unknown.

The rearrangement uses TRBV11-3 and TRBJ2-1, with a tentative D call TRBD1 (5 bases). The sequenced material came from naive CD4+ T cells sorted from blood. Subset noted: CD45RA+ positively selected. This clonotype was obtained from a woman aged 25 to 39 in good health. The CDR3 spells CASSLQGNHEQFF. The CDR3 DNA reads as TGTGCCAGCAGCTTACAGGGTAACCATGAGCAGTTCTTC.